This T cell receptor beta chain emerged from a study of blood T cells in healthy people across ages. This clonotype was observed many times. A second PCR of about 7 to 12 cycles used a sample-barcoded 5' primer and a J-beta primer mix. Using its own MiXCR run on the 5' RACE reads, TCRdb lists one record per CDR3 protein. There are fewer than 900,000 distinct CDR3 sequences in the sample; roughly 34% occur only once, and 13% lies in the top ten. The CDR3 runs 13 residues. The germline V and J ends were trimmed by 0 bases and 5 bases, with 8 bases remaining between them. Germline V gives CDR1 SGDLS, CDR2 YYNGEE.

The sequence came from a man between 18 and 29 years old in good health. Sequenced sample: blood. This chain connects TRBV9 to TRBJ2-5; D gene ambiguous. The DNA for the CDR3 is TGTGCCAGCAGCGTAGCCAGCCGGGAGACCCAGTACTTC. Translated, it gives CASSVASRETQYF. The entire variable domain, with the rest obtained from reference TRBV9 and TRBJ2-5, is as follows: DSGVTQTPKHLITATGQRVTLRCSPRSGDLSVYWYQQSLDQGLQFLIQYYNGEERAKGNILERFSAQQFPDLHSELNLSSLELGDSALYFCASSVASRETQYFGPGTRLLVL.